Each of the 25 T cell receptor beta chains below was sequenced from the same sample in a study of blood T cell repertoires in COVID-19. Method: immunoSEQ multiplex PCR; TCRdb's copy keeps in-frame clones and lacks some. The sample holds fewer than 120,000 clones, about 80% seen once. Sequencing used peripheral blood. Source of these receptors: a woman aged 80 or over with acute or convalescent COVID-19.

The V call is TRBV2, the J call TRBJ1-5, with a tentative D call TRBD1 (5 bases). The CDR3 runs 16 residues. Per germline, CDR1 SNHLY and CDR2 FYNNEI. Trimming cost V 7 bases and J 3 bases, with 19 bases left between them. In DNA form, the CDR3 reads TGTGCCAGCACGGCCGACAGTCCCGAGAACAATCAGCCCCAGCATTTT. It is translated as CASTADSPENNQPQHF. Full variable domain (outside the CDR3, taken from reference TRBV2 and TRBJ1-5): EPEVTQTPSHQVTQMGQEVILRCVPISNHLYFYWYRQILGQKVEFLVSFYNNEISEKSEIFDDQFSVERPDGSNFTLKIRSTKLEDSAMYFCASTADSPENNQPQHFGDGTRLSIL.

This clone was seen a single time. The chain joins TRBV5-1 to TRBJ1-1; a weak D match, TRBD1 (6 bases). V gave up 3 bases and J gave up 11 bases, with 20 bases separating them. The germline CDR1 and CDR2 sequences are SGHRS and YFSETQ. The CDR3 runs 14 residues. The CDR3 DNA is TGCGCCAGCAGCTCTTCGGACAGCGCCGCTGGGGCTTTCTTT. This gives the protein CASSSSDSAAGAFF.

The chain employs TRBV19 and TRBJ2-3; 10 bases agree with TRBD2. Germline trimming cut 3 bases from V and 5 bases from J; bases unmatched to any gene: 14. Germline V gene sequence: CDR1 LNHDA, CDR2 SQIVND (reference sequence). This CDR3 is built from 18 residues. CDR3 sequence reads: CASSMRVAGGSTQDTQYF. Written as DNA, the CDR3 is TGTGCCAGTAGTATGAGGGTAGCGGGGGGTTCCACACAAGATACGCAGTATTTT.

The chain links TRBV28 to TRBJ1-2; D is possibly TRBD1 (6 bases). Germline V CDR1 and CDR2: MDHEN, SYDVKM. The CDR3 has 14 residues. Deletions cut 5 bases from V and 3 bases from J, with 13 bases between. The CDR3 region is CASSPPDRYYGYTF. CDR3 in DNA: TGTGCCAGCAGTCCCCCCGACAGGTACTATGGCTACACCTTC.

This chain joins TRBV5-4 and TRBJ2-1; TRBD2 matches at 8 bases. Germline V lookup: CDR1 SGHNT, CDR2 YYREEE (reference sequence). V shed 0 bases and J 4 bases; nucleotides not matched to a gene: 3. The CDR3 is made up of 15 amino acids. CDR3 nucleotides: TGTGCCAGCAGCTTGGAGCGGGAGAGTTACAATGAGCAGTTCTTC. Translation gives CASSLERESYNEQFF.

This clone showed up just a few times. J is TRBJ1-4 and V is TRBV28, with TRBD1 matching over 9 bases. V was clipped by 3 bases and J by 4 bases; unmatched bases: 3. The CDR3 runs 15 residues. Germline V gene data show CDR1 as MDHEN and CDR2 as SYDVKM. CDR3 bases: TGTGCCAGCAGTTTCCCGGACAGGGGTAATGAAAAACTGTTTTTT. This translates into CASSFPDRGNEKLFF.

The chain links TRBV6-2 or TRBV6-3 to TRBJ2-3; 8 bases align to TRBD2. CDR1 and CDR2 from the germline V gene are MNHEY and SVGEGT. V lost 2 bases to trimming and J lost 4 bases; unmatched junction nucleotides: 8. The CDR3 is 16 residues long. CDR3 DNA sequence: TGTGCCAGCAGTTACCTGACGGGAGGGCACCCAGATACGCAGTATTTT. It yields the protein CASSYLTGGHPDTQYF.

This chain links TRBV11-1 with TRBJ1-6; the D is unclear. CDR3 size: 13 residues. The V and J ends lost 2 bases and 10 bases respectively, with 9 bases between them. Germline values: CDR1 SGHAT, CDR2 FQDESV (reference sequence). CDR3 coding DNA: TGTGCCAGCAGCTTACACAGAGAATCACCCCTCCACTTT. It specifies CASSLHRESPLHF.

DNA of the CDR3: TGTGCCAGCAGCTTGTTGTCTGCGTCACAAGAGACCCAGTACTTC. This translates into CASSLLSASQETQYF. The chain couples TRBV5-4 to TRBJ2-5; D is unresolved. Germline loops: CDR1 SGHNT, CDR2 YYREEE (reference sequence). The CDR3 consists of 15 residues. V lost 1 base to trimming and J lost 2 bases, with 12 bases between them. Drawing the rest from reference TRBV5-4 and TRBJ2-5, the complete variable domain is ETGVTQSPTHLIKTRGQQVTLRCSSQSGHNTVSWYQQALGQGPQFIFQYYREEENGRGNFPPRFSGLQFPNYSSELNVNALELDDSALYLCASSLLSASQETQYFGPGTRLLVL.

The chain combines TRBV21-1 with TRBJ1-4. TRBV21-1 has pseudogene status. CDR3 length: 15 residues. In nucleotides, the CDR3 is TGTGCCAGCAGCATTAGTGCCCAAAAGGAGGAAAAACTGTTTTTT. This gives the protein CASSISAQKEEKLFF.

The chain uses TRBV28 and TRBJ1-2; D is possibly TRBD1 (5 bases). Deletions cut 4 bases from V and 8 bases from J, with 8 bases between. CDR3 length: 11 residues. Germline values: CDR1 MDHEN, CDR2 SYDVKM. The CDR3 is CASSSTGGYTF. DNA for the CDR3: TGTGCCAGCAGTTCCACAGGAGGCTACACCTTC.

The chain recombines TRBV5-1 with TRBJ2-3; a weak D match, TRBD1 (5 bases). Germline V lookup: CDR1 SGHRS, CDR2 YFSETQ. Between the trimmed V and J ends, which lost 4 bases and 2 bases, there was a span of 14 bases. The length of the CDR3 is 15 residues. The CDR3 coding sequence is TGCGCCAGCAGCGGTCAAAAGGGGTCCACAGATACGCAGTATTTT. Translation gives CASSGQKGSTDTQYF.

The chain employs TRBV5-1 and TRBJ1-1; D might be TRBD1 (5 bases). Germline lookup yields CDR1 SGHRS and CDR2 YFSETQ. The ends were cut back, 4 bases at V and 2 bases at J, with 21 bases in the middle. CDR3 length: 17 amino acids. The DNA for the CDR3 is TGCGCCAGCAGCCTCATGGCGCAGGGATCCGGCAACACTGAAGCTTTCTTT. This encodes CASSLMAQGSGNTEAFF.

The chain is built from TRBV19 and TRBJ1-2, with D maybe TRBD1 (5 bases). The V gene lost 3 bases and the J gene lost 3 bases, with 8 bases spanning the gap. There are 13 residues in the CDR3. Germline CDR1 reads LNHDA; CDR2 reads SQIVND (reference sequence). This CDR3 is CASSIRGHYGYTF. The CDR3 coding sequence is TGTGCCAGTAGTATTAGGGGCCACTATGGCTACACCTTC.

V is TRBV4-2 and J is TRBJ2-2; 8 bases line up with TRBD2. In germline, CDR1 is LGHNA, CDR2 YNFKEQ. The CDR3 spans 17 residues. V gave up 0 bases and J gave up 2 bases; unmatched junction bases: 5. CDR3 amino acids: CASSQDIIAGNTGELFF. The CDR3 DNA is TGTGCCAGCAGCCAAGATATAATAGCGGGAAACACCGGGGAGCTGTTTTTT.

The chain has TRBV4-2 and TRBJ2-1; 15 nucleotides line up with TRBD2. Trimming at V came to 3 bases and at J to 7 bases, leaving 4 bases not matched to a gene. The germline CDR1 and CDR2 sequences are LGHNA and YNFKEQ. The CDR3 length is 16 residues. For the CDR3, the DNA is TGTGCCAGCAGCCAGCAAGGACTAGCGGGGGGGAATGAGCAGTTCTTC. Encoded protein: CASSQQGLAGGNEQFF.

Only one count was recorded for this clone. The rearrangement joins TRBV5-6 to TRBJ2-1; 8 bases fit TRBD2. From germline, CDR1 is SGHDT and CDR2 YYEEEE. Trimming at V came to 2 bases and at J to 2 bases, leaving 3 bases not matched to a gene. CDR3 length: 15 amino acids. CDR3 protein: CASSFGGRPYNEQFF. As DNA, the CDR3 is TGTGCCAGCAGCTTCGGCGGGAGGCCCTACAATGAGCAGTTCTTC.

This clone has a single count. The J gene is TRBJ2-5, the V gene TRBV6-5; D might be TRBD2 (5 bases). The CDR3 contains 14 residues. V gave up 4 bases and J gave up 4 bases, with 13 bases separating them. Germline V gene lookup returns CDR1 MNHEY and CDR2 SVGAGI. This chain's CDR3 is CASSWAGTIETQYF. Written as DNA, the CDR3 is TGTGCCAGCAGTTGGGCGGGTACCATAGAGACCCAGTACTTC.

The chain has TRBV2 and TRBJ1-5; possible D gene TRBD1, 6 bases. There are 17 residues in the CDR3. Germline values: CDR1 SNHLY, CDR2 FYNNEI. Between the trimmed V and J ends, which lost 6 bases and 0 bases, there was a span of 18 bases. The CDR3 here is CASRKTGAGYSNQPQHF. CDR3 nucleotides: TGTGCCAGCAGGAAGACAGGAGCGGGGTATAGCAATCAGCCCCAGCATTTT.

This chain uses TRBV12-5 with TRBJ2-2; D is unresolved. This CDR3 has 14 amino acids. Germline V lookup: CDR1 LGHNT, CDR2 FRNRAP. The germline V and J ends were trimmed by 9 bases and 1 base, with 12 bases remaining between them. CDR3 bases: TGTGCTAGCCTCCTCGGCGGGAACACCGGGGAGCTGTTTTTT. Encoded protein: CASLLGGNTGELFF.

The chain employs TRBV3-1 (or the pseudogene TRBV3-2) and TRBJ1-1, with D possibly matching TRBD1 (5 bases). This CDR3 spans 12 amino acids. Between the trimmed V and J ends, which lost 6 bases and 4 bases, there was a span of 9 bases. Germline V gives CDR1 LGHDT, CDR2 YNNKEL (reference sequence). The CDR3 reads CASSDSRTEAFF. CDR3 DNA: TGTGCCAGCAGTGACAGCCGCACTGAAGCTTTCTTT.

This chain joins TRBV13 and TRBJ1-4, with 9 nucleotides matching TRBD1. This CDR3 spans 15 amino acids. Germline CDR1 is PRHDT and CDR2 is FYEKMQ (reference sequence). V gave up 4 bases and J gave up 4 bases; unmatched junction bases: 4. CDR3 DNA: TGTGCCAGCAGCTCAGACAGGGGGAGTAATGAAAAACTGTTTTTT. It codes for CASSSDRGSNEKLFF.

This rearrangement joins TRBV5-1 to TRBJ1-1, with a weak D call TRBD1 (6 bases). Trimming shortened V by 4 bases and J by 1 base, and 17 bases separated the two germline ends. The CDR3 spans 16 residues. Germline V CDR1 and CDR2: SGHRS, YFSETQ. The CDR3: CASSPQGSVGNTEAFF. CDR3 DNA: TGCGCCAGCAGCCCACAGGGCTCCGTGGGGAACACTGAAGCTTTCTTT.

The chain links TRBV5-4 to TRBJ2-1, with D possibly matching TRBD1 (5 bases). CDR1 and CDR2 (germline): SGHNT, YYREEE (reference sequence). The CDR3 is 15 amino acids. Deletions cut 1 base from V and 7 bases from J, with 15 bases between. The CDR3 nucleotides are TGTGCCAGCAGCTTGAGTGTTGGGCAGGGAAATGAGCAGTTCTTC. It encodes CASSLSVGQGNEQFF.

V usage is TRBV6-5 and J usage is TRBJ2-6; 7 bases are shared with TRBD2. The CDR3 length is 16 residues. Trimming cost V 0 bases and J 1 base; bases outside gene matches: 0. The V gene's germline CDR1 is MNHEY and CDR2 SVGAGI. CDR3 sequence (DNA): TGTGCCAGCAGTTACTCGGGAGGGTCTGGGGCCAACGTCCTGACTTTC. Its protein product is CASSYSGGSGANVLTF.